The sequence of this TCR beta chain was determined in a study of blood T cell repertoires in COVID-19. Study background: Sources were T cells, B-cell-depleted T cells, or PBMCs; the material itself was cDNA or gDNA.

Original processing notes: Estimation of nucleated cell counts was performed using reference gene primer amplification. Assay: immunoSEQ multiplex PCR; the TCRdb copy retains only in-frame clones and omits some. V and J calls and clone size are copied from that table; D and trimming were computed from the DNA. This sample has 150,000 or so clones, with 80% to 90% found just once. V was clipped by 0 bases and J by 4 bases; unmatched bases: 8. Germline CDR1 GTSNPN, CDR2 SVGIG (reference sequence). The CDR3 length is 17 residues. Patients at the Seattle site were enrolled during active infection and followed longitudinally.

The chain links TRBV30 to TRBJ2-2, with 10 bases fitting TRBD2. The sequenced sample consisted of peripheral blood. The receptor was derived from a man aged 18-30 years with COVID-19, enrolled during active disease. This CDR3 reads CAWSVRGLAIVTGELFF. The DNA for the CDR3 is TGTGCCTGGAGTGTACGGGGACTAGCGATTGTCACCGGGGAGCTGTTTTTT.